The 24 T cell receptor beta chains below all came from one sample that was sequenced in a study of shared clonotypes between healthy human individuals. Method: immunoSEQ multiplex PCR; TCRdb's copy keeps in-frame clones and lacks some. Of 2.5 million or so clones in the sample, approximately 92% were seen once. Sequenced: naive CD4+ T cells sorted from blood. As for subset: CD45RA+ positively selected. The source of these receptors is a man younger than 30 in good health.

The chain combines TRBV6-1 with TRBJ1-2; no definite D call. Trimming pared 0 bases from V and 4 bases from J, leaving 12 bases between. This CDR3 has 15 amino acids. The V gene's germline CDR1 is MNHNS and CDR2 SASEGT. CDR3 sequence (DNA): TGTGCCAGCAGTGAAGCGGGTACAGTTGGCTATGGCTACACCTTC. It is translated as CASSEAGTVGYGYTF.

V and J are TRBV5-6 and TRBJ2-1; the D is unclear. The CDR3 is 15 amino acids. CDR1 and CDR2 from the germline V gene are SGHDT and YYEEEE. The V end lost 3 bases, the J end lost 0 bases, and 10 bases lay between the germline ends. The chain's CDR3 is CASSSIASSYNEQFF. The CDR3 nucleotides are TGTGCCAGCAGCTCCATCGCCAGCTCCTACAATGAGCAGTTCTTC.

The J gene is TRBJ1-3, the V gene TRBV5-1, with 9 bases lining up with TRBD1. The CDR3 length is 13 residues. V lost 1 base, J lost 8 bases, and 1 base stayed unmatched. CDR1 and CDR2 (germline): SGHRS, YFSETQ. In DNA form, the CDR3 reads TGCGCCAGCAGCTTGCGGACAGGGGACACCATATATTTT. Translation gives CASSLRTGDTIYF.

As regards this clone: Different DNA sequences within this sample yield the same CDR3. V and J are TRBV5-4 and TRBJ1-2; tentative D call: TRBD1 (5 bases). Trimming left V 0 bases short and J 1 base short, with 7 bases between. This CDR3 is built from 14 residues. The germline V gene has CDR1 SGHNT and CDR2 YYREEE (reference sequence). Here the CDR3 reads CASSLAGGNYGYTF. The CDR3 DNA reads TGTGCCAGCAGCTTGGCCGGGGGTAACTATGGCTACACCTTC.

The rearrangement links TRBV7-6 to TRBJ2-5, with TRBD2 identical over 7 bases. Germline trimming cut 4 bases from V and 3 bases from J; bases unmatched to any gene: 8. In germline, CDR1 is SGHVS, CDR2 FNYEAQ. The CDR3 consists of 15 residues. The CDR3 coding sequence is TGTGCCAGCAGCTCAGGCGGGGGAGGAAAAGAGACCCAGTACTTC. This translates into CASSSGGGGKETQYF.

The rearrangement joins TRBV25-1 to TRBJ2-7, with D hard to call. The germline V gene has CDR1 MGHDK and CDR2 SYGVNS. Trimming left V 5 bases short and J 5 bases short, with 7 bases between. The length of the CDR3 is 11 residues. The CDR3 spells CASSKKHEQYF. CDR3 nucleotides: TGTGCCAGCAGTAAGAAGCACGAGCAGTACTTC.

This clone was counted between two and nine times. The V and J genes are TRBV10-2 and TRBJ2-1, with unresolved D. Between the trimmed V and J ends, which lost 3 bases and 3 bases, there was a span of 15 bases. Germline CDR1 reads WSHSY; CDR2 reads SAAADI. The length of the CDR3 is 16 residues. CDR3 DNA sequence: TGCGCCAGCAGTGACTTTGTAGATTTTATCTACAATGAGCAGTTCTTC. Translated, it gives CASSDFVDFIYNEQFF.

The chain employs TRBV11-3 and TRBJ1-1, with D possibly TRBD1 on 6 matching bases. Germline V gene data show CDR1 as SGHNT and CDR2 as YENEEA. CDR3 length: 14 residues. Trimming took off 5 bases at V and 1 base at J, with 11 bases between the two ends. In DNA form, the CDR3 reads TGTGCCAGCAGCCAGGGACACTGGAACACTGAAGCTTTCTTT. Translating it yields CASSQGHWNTEAFF.

This clone has just one count. The V call is TRBV6-5, the J call TRBJ2-5; 12 nucleotides agree with TRBD1. CDR1 and CDR2 from the germline V gene are MNHEY and SVGAGI. The CDR3 is made up of 15 amino acids. With V trimmed by 6 bases and J by 5 bases, 7 bases remained unmatched. The CDR3 loop is CASRSGTGGRETQYF. The CDR3 bases are TGTGCCAGCAGATCCGGGACAGGGGGCCGGGAGACCCAGTACTTC.

The chain uses TRBV18 and TRBJ1-2, with 7 nucleotides matching TRBD1. CDR1 is KGHSH and CDR2 is LQKENI in the germline V gene. V lost 2 bases and J lost 4; bases outside the gene matches: 4. The CDR3 covers 14 residues. DNA of the CDR3: TGTGCCAGCTCACCAGACAGGGTGGCCTATGGCTACACCTTC. Protein product: CASSPDRVAYGYTF.

The chain employs TRBV27 and TRBJ2-7; either TRBD1 or TRBD2 may fit D (5 bases each). This CDR3 region has 14 residues. CDR1 and CDR2 from the germline V gene are MNHEY and SMNVEV (reference sequence). The V end lost 0 bases, the J end lost 2 bases, and 8 bases lay between the germline ends. The CDR3, as DNA: TGTGCCAGCAGTTTATCAGGGGACCCCTACGAGCAGTACTTC. Amino acids: CASSLSGDPYEQYF.

The chain recombines TRBV23-1 with TRBJ1-6; a possible D gene is TRBD1 (5 bases). TRBV23-1 is filed as an ORF, its function uncertain. Trimming cost V 5 bases and J 1 base, with 27 bases left between them. This CDR3 contains 21 residues. The CDR3, as DNA: TGCGCCAGCAGTTGTCCTCTAGGCAGGGCCTACTCCTTATCCTATAATTCACCCCTCCACTTT. This translates into CASSCPLGRAYSLSYNSPLHF.

Regarding this clone: The sample holds other DNA sequences that translate to the same CDR3. The chain carries TRBV6-6 and TRBJ1-5; D possibly corresponds to TRBD1 (5 bases). The germline V gene encodes CDR1 MNHNY and CDR2 SVGAGI (reference sequence). The CDR3 is made up of 13 amino acids. With 5 bases removed from V and 4 bases from J, the gap between germline ends came to 9 bases. The CDR3 spells CASSRGQNQPQHF. The CDR3 DNA reads as TGTGCCAGCAGTAGGGGTCAGAATCAGCCCCAGCATTTT.

This clone showed up just a few times. The chain carries TRBV7-9 and TRBJ1-4, with 7 nucleotides matching TRBD1. Germline CDR1 is SEHNR and CDR2 is FQNEAQ (reference sequence). V gave up 5 bases and J gave up 7 bases; unmatched junction bases: 7. The CDR3 is 14 residues long. CDR3 sequence: CASSGTGTVEKLFF. The CDR3 region has the DNA TGTGCCAGCAGCGGGACCGGGACAGTTGAAAAACTGTTTTTT.

The chain links TRBV21-1 to TRBJ1-5; the table's D call, TRBD1, was not checked against the DNA. TRBV21-1 is a recognized pseudogene. This CDR3 is 17 amino acids long. Here the CDR3 reads CASSKGASTGANQPQHF. The CDR3 nucleotides read TGTGCCAGCAGCAAAGGGGCATCGACAGGGGCCAATCAGCCCCAGCATTTT.

The chain combines TRBV6-1 with TRBJ2-1; no firm D call. V shed 7 bases and J shed 4 bases, with 14 bases lying between them. The CDR3 contains 14 residues. Germline CDR1 reads MNHNS; CDR2 reads SASEGT. The CDR3 nucleotides read TGTGCCAGCACGCTGATCGCCATTTACAATGAGCAGTTCTTC. Translation: CASTLIAIYNEQFF.

This clone was detected only once. The chain employs TRBV30 and TRBJ2-3; 9 positions match TRBD1. Germline V gene data show CDR1 as GTSNPN and CDR2 as SVGIG (reference sequence). This CDR3 has 14 amino acids. Trimming at V came to 3 bases and at J to 2 bases, leaving 3 bases not matched to a gene. CDR3 in amino acids: CAWRGDRDTDTQYF. The CDR3 bases are TGTGCCTGGAGGGGGGACAGGGACACAGATACGCAGTATTTT.

This chain connects TRBV2 to TRBJ2-3, with 7 bases identical to TRBD1. This CDR3 has 13 residues. Germline CDR1 reads SNHLY; CDR2 reads FYNNEI. The J segment lost 0 bases and the V segment lost 9 bases, leaving 3 bases of the junction unmatched. As DNA, the CDR3 is TGTGCCAGGGCGGACAGGAGCACAGATACGCAGTATTTT. Protein: CARADRSTDTQYF.

V and J are TRBV5-4 and TRBJ2-2, with D hard to call. The germline CDR1 and CDR2 sequences are SGHNT and YYREEE (reference sequence). This CDR3 has 12 amino acids. Trimming removed 3 bases from V and 6 bases from J, with 6 bases in between. The CDR3, as DNA: TGTGCCAGCAGCTGGATTTCCGGGGAGCTGTTTTTT. Translated, it gives CASSWISGELFF.

The chain uses TRBV20-1 and TRBJ1-2; tentative D call: TRBD1 (5 bases). The germline V gene encodes CDR1 DFQATT and CDR2 SNEGSKA (reference sequence). Trimming stripped 5 bases from V and 10 bases from J, with 14 bases between. The CDR3 covers 11 residues. The CDR3 DNA sequence: TGCAGTGCTGAGGACACCGGGGACTACACCTTC. As protein: CSAEDTGDYTF.

Points on this clone: Within the sample, other DNA sequences also encode this same CDR3. The chain links TRBV9 to TRBJ2-3, with 8 bases aligning to TRBD2. Trimming removed 2 bases from V and 0 bases from J; junction bases left unmatched: 2. CDR1 is SGDLS and CDR2 is YYNGEE in the germline V gene. CDR3 size: 15 residues. In DNA form, the CDR3 reads TGTGCCAGCAGCGTCGGGGGGGAGAGCACAGATACGCAGTATTTT. Its translation is CASSVGGESTDTQYF.

The V gene is TRBV11-2, the J gene TRBJ1-6; D is unclear. Trimming shortened V by 1 base and J by 4 bases, and 11 bases separated the two germline ends. Germline V lookup: CDR1 SGHAT, CDR2 FQNNGV. The CDR3 covers 16 residues. The CDR3 DNA reads as TGTGCCAGCAGCTTAGCGGGGTGGGGATATAATTCACCCCTCCACTTT. Translated: CASSLAGWGYNSPLHF.

The genes are TRBV18 and TRBJ2-2; D perhaps matches TRBD1 (6 bases). V lost 6 bases and J 4 bases, leaving 18 bases between the germline ends. The germline gives CDR1 KGHSH, CDR2 LQKENI. The CDR3 consists of 16 residues. DNA for the CDR3: TGTGCCAGCTCGGCGAACCCGGGACACTCCACCGGGGAGCTGTTTTTT. Protein product: CASSANPGHSTGELFF.

This chain links TRBV28 with TRBJ2-7, with 8 bases identical to TRBD1. Trimming cost V 6 bases and J 2 bases; bases outside gene matches: 3. Germline CDR1 is MDHEN and CDR2 is SYDVKM. The CDR3 length is 13 residues. For the CDR3, the DNA is TGTGCCAGCAGGACAGGGGCGCCCTACGAGCAGTACTTC. The encoded protein is CASRTGAPYEQYF. Drawing the rest from reference TRBV28 and TRBJ2-7, the complete variable domain is DVKVTQSSRYLVKRTGEKVFLECVQDMDHENMFWYRQDPGLGLRLIYFSYDVKMKEKGDIPEGYSVSREKKERFSLILESASTNQTSMYLCASRTGAPYEQYFGPGTRLTVT.